Sequencing of this T cell receptor (beta chain) was carried out in a study of blood T cells in healthy people across ages. Primed by a sample-barcoded 5' primer and a J-beta primer mix, a second PCR proceeded for 7 to 11 cycles. TCRdb called the 5' RACE reads again in MiXCR, with one record for every CDR3 protein. The sample contains some 1.1 million distinct CDR3 sequences, 30% to 40% of which appear only once. The CDR3 length is 13 residues. Trimming shortened V by 5 bases and J by 1 base, and 12 bases separated the two germline ends. The germline CDR1 and CDR2 sequences are DFQATT and SNEGSKA (reference sequence). Findings of the study overall: Long-lived donors exceeded aged donors in naive CD4+ cells and diversity. When one million T cells were used, diversity estimates were thought to be underestimates. Age showed a roughly linear inverse relationship with TCR beta diversity per million T cells.

A word on this clonotype: What it binds is not known.

The sequence was collected from a man between 18 and 29 years old in good health. Sequencing used blood. The chain employs TRBV20-1 and TRBJ2-7; maybe TRBD2 (5 bases). The chain's CDR3 is CSAGETASYEQYF. The CDR3 DNA sequence: TGCAGTGCTGGGGAGACTGCTTCCTACGAGCAGTACTTC.